The T cell receptor beta chain under discussion was sequenced for a study of T cell responses to AZD1222 COVID-19 vaccine. The CDR3 is made up of 13 amino acids. Trimming removed 5 bases at V and 7 bases at J, with 14 bases between. Germline V lookup: CDR1 KGHSH, CDR2 LQKENI. Some clones are missing from TCRdb's copy, which holds only in-frame ones; the method was immunoSEQ multiplex PCR. The data hold approximately 110,000 clones, with more than 75% observed a single time. The sequence came from an adult who received the AZD1222 COVID-19 vaccine. Specimen: peripheral blood, collected 28 days after the second AZD1222 dose. The chain couples TRBV18 to TRBJ1-2; a possible D gene is TRBD1 (5 bases). CDR3: CASSANRGGGYTF. The CDR3 DNA follows: TGTGCCAGCTCAGCCAATCGGGGCGGTGGCTACACCTTC.